A single sample gave rise to the 24 T cell receptor beta chains below, sequenced in a study of shared clonotypes between healthy human individuals. Generated by immunoSEQ multiplex PCR, the TCRdb table keeps only in-frame clones and is missing some. The top ten clones hold roughly 0.13% of a sample with 2 million to 2.5 million clones, approximately 95% of them seen once. Sequencing was performed on naive CD4+ T cells sorted from blood. Subset defined: CD45RA+ positively selected. These receptors came from a man younger than 35 in good health.

The chain combines TRBV28 with TRBJ2-7; 10 nucleotides line up with TRBD1. This CDR3 contains 18 residues. The germline CDR1 and CDR2 sequences are MDHEN and SYDVKM. J gave up 3 bases and V 3 bases, and 14 bases lay outside the gene matches. In DNA form, the CDR3 reads TGTGCCAGCAGTTTCCGCCTATCCGGGACAGGGGTTAGCTACGAGCAGTACTTC. Translation: CASSFRLSGTGVSYEQYF.

The V call is TRBV7-2, the J call TRBJ2-3, with TRBD1 matching 8 bases. The V gene end was trimmed by 8 bases and the J gene end by 0 bases; junction bases not matched to a gene: 4. This CDR3 is 14 amino acids long. Per the germline V gene, CDR1 is SGHTA and CDR2 is FQGNSA. The CDR3 loop reads CASAGTGSTDTQYF. The CDR3 nucleotides are TGTGCCAGCGCCGGGACAGGAAGCACAGATACGCAGTATTTT.

The chain has TRBV19 and TRBJ2-5; D gene ambiguous. Germline V gene sequence: CDR1 LNHDA, CDR2 SQIVND (reference sequence). This CDR3 has 13 residues. V was trimmed by 5 bases and J by 5 bases, leaving 12 bases between them. CDR3 residues: CASSLGTWETQYF. CDR3 nucleotides: TGTGCCAGTAGTCTCGGAACTTGGGAGACCCAGTACTTC.

This chain links TRBV6-1 with TRBJ2-7; the D call may be TRBD1 or TRBD2 (5 bases each). V lost 6 bases and J lost 0, with 12 bases in between. The CDR3 is 14 residues long. Germline V gene lookup returns CDR1 MNHNS and CDR2 SASEGT. This CDR3 reads CASSTAGSSYEQYF. The CDR3 region has the DNA TGTGCCAGCAGCACGGCAGGGAGCTCCTACGAGCAGTACTTC.

This chain uses TRBV6-4 with TRBJ1-1; 10 bases fit TRBD1. Germline values: CDR1 MRHNA, CDR2 SNTAGT. The CDR3 has 16 residues. With V trimmed by 5 bases and J by 8 bases, 14 bases remained unmatched. The CDR3 DNA reads as TGTGCCAGCAGTCGCCTCCCGGGACAGGGGTTCCCAGAAGCTTTCTTT. It encodes CASSRLPGQGFPEAFF.

The chain has TRBV10-3 and TRBJ1-2; 8 bases agree with TRBD1. The CDR3 consists of 13 residues. After removal of 4 bases from V and 2 bases from J, the junction contained 0 bases not matched to a gene. In germline, CDR1 is ENHRY, CDR2 SYGVKD. The CDR3 spells CAISGTGNYGYTF. DNA for the CDR3: TGTGCCATCAGTGGGACAGGGAACTATGGCTACACCTTC.

The chain has TRBV6-7 and TRBJ1-2; D gene unclear. TRBV6-7 is an ORF; its function is uncertain. The CDR3 contains 15 residues. Trimming took off 8 bases at V and 5 bases at J, with 21 bases between the two ends. The CDR3 sequence: CASLPAGARRYGYTF. CDR3 sequence (DNA): TGTGCCAGCTTACCCGCAGGAGCGCGTAGATATGGCTACACCTTC.

The rearrangement joins TRBV5-1 to TRBJ2-5; D is undetermined. Germline loops: CDR1 SGHRS, CDR2 YFSETQ. CDR3 length: 15 residues. The V end lost 0 bases, the J end lost 2 bases, and 11 bases lay between the germline ends. The CDR3 protein is CASSLEGGTQETQYF. The CDR3 nucleotides are TGCGCCAGCAGCTTGGAGGGCGGAACACAAGAGACCCAGTACTTC.

Note on this clone: The sample holds other DNA sequences that translate to the same CDR3. V is TRBV30 and J is TRBJ1-4; no firm D call. The CDR3 is 12 residues long. The germline CDR1 and CDR2 sequences are GTSNPN and SVGIG (reference sequence). The germline V and J ends were trimmed by 1 base and 5 bases, with 5 bases remaining between them. The DNA of the CDR3 is TGTGCCTGGAGTGCGAGGAATGAAAAACTGTTTTTT. Its protein product is CAWSARNEKLFF.

For the CDR3, the DNA is TGTGCCAGCAGCCGCCCGGGACTAGCGGGAGGTTGGACGCAGTATTTT. This sequence encodes CASSRPGLAGGWTQYF. The V and J genes are TRBV11-2 and TRBJ2-3; 15 bases fit TRBD2. The CDR3 loop spans 16 amino acids. The germline gives CDR1 SGHAT, CDR2 FQNNGV. J lost 9 bases, V lost 5 bases, and 9 bases had no gene match.

This clone was recorded once. V and J are TRBV30 and TRBJ1-1; D gene unclear. The CDR3 is made up of 14 amino acids. The germline CDR1 and CDR2 sequences are GTSNPN and SVGIG (reference sequence). V dropped 1 base and J dropped 0 bases, with 9 bases sitting between them. The CDR3 region is CAWSAPDMNTEAFF. As DNA, the CDR3 is TGTGCCTGGAGTGCTCCTGACATGAACACTGAAGCTTTCTTT.

The rearrangement links TRBV6-1 to TRBJ1-4, with D unclear. Germline V gene data show CDR1 as MNHNS and CDR2 as SASEGT. Trimming pared 8 bases from V and 8 bases from J, leaving 18 bases between. The CDR3 extends over 14 amino acids. The CDR3 nucleotides are TGTGCCAGCTCCGGTGAGGTCTCTTCCGAAAAACTGTTTTTT. It codes for CASSGEVSSEKLFF.

The chain recombines TRBV6-6 with TRBJ2-5; D is undetermined. This CDR3 comprises 14 residues. CDR1 and CDR2 (germline): MNHNY, SVGAGI (reference sequence). Trimming took 2 bases from V and 4 from J, leaving 11 bases between them. CDR3 nucleotide sequence: TGTGCCAGCAGTTACCGGCTAGGCCCAGAGACCCAGTACTTC. Amino acids: CASSYRLGPETQYF.

CDR3 amino acids: CAWGTGYGYGYTF. Written as DNA, the CDR3 is TGTGCCTGGGGGACAGGGTACGGTTATGGCTACACCTTC. The V gene is TRBV30, the J gene TRBJ1-2, with TRBD1 matching 9 bases. Germline V gene data show CDR1 as GTSNPN and CDR2 as SVGIG (reference sequence). With V trimmed by 5 bases and J by 5 bases, 6 bases remained unmatched. The CDR3 totals 13 residues.

The chain carries TRBV5-1 and TRBJ2-2; D may be TRBD1 (5 bases). Trimming stripped 4 bases from V and 1 base from J, with 11 bases between. Germline CDR1 is SGHRS and CDR2 is YFSETQ. CDR3 length: 15 amino acids. The CDR3 region has the DNA TGCGCCAGCAGCCGGACCACAGGGAACACCGGGGAGCTGTTTTTT. It is translated as CASSRTTGNTGELFF.

The V and J genes are TRBV12-2 and TRBJ2-7; TRBD2, the table's D call, lacks a check against the DNA. TRBV12-2 is noted as a pseudogene. CDR3 length: 15 amino acids. CDR3 DNA sequence: TGTGCAAGTCGCTTAGCGCTAGCGGGGGGGCCAAGGCAGTACTTC. Its protein is CASRLALAGGPRQYF.

V usage is TRBV10-3 and J usage is TRBJ2-7, with 8 bases identical to TRBD1. CDR3 length equals 14 residues. Germline CDR1 reads ENHRY; CDR2 reads SYGVKD. V lost 4 bases and J lost 4; bases outside the gene matches: 6. CDR3 region: CAISGSGQDYEQYF. The CDR3 DNA sequence: TGTGCCATCAGTGGCTCGGGACAGGATTACGAGCAGTACTTC.

DNA for the CDR3: TGTGCCAGCAGCGTGCAGGGCGCAAGCAATCAGCCCCAGCATTTT. This gives the protein CASSVQGASNQPQHF. The chain couples TRBV7-8 to TRBJ1-5, with a possible D match to TRBD1 (5 bases). The V end was cut by 5 bases, the J end by 1 base, with 12 bases between. The CDR3 is 15 residues long. In germline, CDR1 is SGHVS, CDR2 FQNEAQ.

In its sample, this clone was seen a few times. This chain connects TRBV10-2 to TRBJ2-2; D might be TRBD1 (6 bases). This CDR3 region has 14 residues. Trimming stripped 3 bases from V and 2 bases from J, with 7 bases between. Germline V gives CDR1 WSHSY, CDR2 SAAADI. Here the CDR3 reads CASSDRGNTGELFF. CDR3 nucleotide sequence: TGCGCCAGCAGTGACAGGGGAAACACCGGGGAGCTGTTTTTT.

This sequence joins TRBV5-1 and TRBJ2-7; 7 nucleotides agree with TRBD1. V gave up 4 bases and J gave up 0 bases; unmatched junction bases: 7. Germline CDR1 SGHRS, CDR2 YFSETQ. This CDR3 spans 15 amino acids. The CDR3 reads CASSLGQTPSYEQYF. DNA of the CDR3: TGCGCCAGCAGCCTGGGACAGACGCCCTCCTACGAGCAGTACTTC.

With respect to this clone: Other nucleotide sequences from this sample produce the same CDR3. J is TRBJ1-2 and V is TRBV7-2, with D maybe TRBD1 (6 bases). The CDR3 contains 14 residues. Germline V CDR1 and CDR2: SGHTA, FQGNSA. Trimming shortened V by 0 bases and J by 1 base, and 6 bases separated the two germline ends. This CDR3 reads CASSLAQGNYGYTF. CDR3 bases: TGTGCCAGCAGCTTAGCACAGGGTAACTATGGCTACACCTTC.

This clone showed up just a few times. The chain joins TRBV19 to TRBJ1-2, with 7 bases matching TRBD1. The CDR3 contains 15 residues. V lost 7 bases and J lost 7; bases outside the gene matches: 15. From germline, CDR1 is LNHDA and CDR2 SQIVND (reference sequence). CDR3 region: CASISNRGGFVGYTF. DNA of the CDR3: TGTGCCAGTATCTCCAACAGGGGAGGGTTTGTTGGCTACACCTTC.

The chain couples TRBV2 to TRBJ1-5, with a tentative D call TRBD1 (5 bases). This CDR3 region has 15 residues. Germline V gives CDR1 SNHLY, CDR2 FYNNEI. Deletions cut 4 bases from V and 7 bases from J, with 17 bases between. The CDR3 nucleotides read TGTGCCAGCAGTGTGGGGCAGGCTAACAGGCAGCCCCAGCATTTT. Translated, it gives CASSVGQANRQPQHF.

This rearrangement joins TRBV18 to TRBJ1-5; D possibly corresponds to TRBD1 (5 bases). Trimming pared 2 bases from V and 8 bases from J, leaving 13 bases between. This CDR3 is 14 amino acids long. CDR1 and CDR2 (germline): KGHSH, LQKENI. The chain's CDR3 is CASSPLGQGKPQHF. The CDR3 bases are TGTGCCAGCTCACCATTGGGGCAGGGAAAGCCCCAGCATTTT. Combining the CDR3 with reference TRBV18 and TRBJ1-5 gives the whole variable domain NAGVMQNPRHLVRRRGQEARLRCSPMKGHSHVYWYRQLPEEGLKFMVYLQKENIIDESGMPKERFSAEFPKEGPSILRIQQVVRGDSAAYFCASSPLGQGKPQHFGDGTRLSIL.